Listed below are T cell receptor beta chains from one sample, sequenced in a study of T cell responses to AZD1222 COVID-19 vaccine. Produced via immunoSEQ multiplex PCR; TCRdb's table is partial and in-frame only. In the table there are about 67,000 clones, 84% of which are singletons. Material: peripheral blood, obtained on day 0 of AZD1222 vaccination. These receptors were collected from an adult in good health. CDR3s include the opening cysteine and the closing phenylalanine or tryptophan. A D gene is named only where the DNA matches it firmly. A row's size may be missing; if present it is once, few, many or a size class.

v_call	clone_size	d_call	j_call	cdr3_nt	cdr3_aa
TRBV6-2/TRBV6-3	-	TRBD1	TRBJ1-2	TGTGCCAGCAGTTATACAGGGGGCTATGGCTACACCTTC	CASSYTGGYGYTF
TRBV7-9	-	TRBD2	TRBJ2-7	TGTGCCAGCAGCCCCGGGGGGTGGGGAAAGCTTTCGGACGAGCAGTACTTC	CASSPGGWGKLSDEQYF
TRBV5-6	once	-	TRBJ1-5	TGTGCCAGCAGCTTGGGGGGCAGGGGCAATCAGCCCCAGCATTTT	CASSLGGRGNQPQHF
TRBV20-1	-	-	TRBJ2-1	TGCAGTGCTAGTGTGCGGGGACACTACAATGAGCAGTTCTTC	CSASVRGHYNEQFF
TRBV4-3	-	TRBD2	TRBJ2-1	TGCGCCAGCAGCCTTGGGACTAGCGGGAGTAATTTCTTCAATGAGCAGTTCTTC	CASSLGTSGSNFFNEQFF
TRBV5-1	-	TRBD1	TRBJ1-6	TGCGCCAGCAGCTTGGCCCAGGGACAGGGGGCTTCACCCCTCCACTTT	CASSLAQGQGASPLHF
TRBV30	-	TRBD2	TRBJ2-5	TGTGCCTGGAGTGTACTAGCGGGACGGGAGACCCAGTACTTC	CAWSVLAGRETQYF
TRBV9	-	TRBD1	TRBJ1-6	TGTGCCAGCAGCCCAGCAGGACAGGGGGCTGCCCTCCACTTT	CASSPAGQGAALHF
TRBV7-9	-	-	TRBJ1-5	TGTGCCAGCAGCTTACGGGGTTCCAATCAGCCCCAGCATTTT	CASSLRGSNQPQHF
TRBV12-5	-	-	TRBJ1-2	TGTGCTAGTGGTTGGAGGGGTGGCTACACCTTC	CASGWRGGYTF
TRBV4-2	-	-	TRBJ1-1	TGTGCCAGCAGCCAAGTTGGACAGCAGAACACTGAAGCTTTCTTT	CASSQVGQQNTEAFF
TRBV13	-	TRBD1	TRBJ2-1	TGTGCCAGCAGCATCCTTACAGGGGCCAATGAGCAGTTCTTC	CASSILTGANEQFF
TRBV28	few	-	TRBJ2-5	TGTGCCACCGGCGGTACTCAGGCGGGTGTGACCCAGTACTTC	CATGGTQAGVTQYF
TRBV10-2	-	-	TRBJ2-2	TGCGCCAGCAGTGTTTTGGGGGCAGGCAGCGGGGAGCTGTTTTTT	CASSVLGAGSGELFF
TRBV10-3	-	-	TRBJ2-7	TGTGCCATCAGTGAACAGGTTTACGAGCAGTACTTC	CAISEQVYEQYF
TRBV28	-	-	TRBJ1-2	TGTGCCAGCAGTTTAGAGGTGTATAATGGCTACACCTTC	CASSLEVYNGYTF
TRBV10-3	-	-	TRBJ2-7	TGTGCCATCAGTGAGGTGGGGCCCTACGAGCAGTACTTC	CAISEVGPYEQYF
TRBV12-3/TRBV12-4	few	-	TRBJ2-6	TGTGCCAGCAGGGTCTCTGGGGCCAACGTCCTGACTTTC	CASRVSGANVLTF
TRBV14	-	TRBD2	TRBJ2-7	TGTGCCAGCAGCCGGACTAGCGGGCACTACGAGCAGTACTTC	CASSRTSGHYEQYF
TRBV14	-	TRBD1	TRBJ1-1	TGTGCCAGCAGTGGACAGGGCTACACTGAAGCTTTCTTT	CASSGQGYTEAFF
TRBV19	few	-	TRBJ1-5	TGTGCCAGTAGTCCCCTCGAGGTTTTACGAGGCCAGCCCCAGCATTTT	CASSPLEVLRGQPQHF
TRBV6-5	-	-	TRBJ1-5	TGTGCCAGCAGACCCGCAGTTTCCAATCAGCCCCAGCATTTT	CASRPAVSNQPQHF
TRBV28	-	-	TRBJ1-1	TGTGCCAGCTGCGGCCCGAATAATGAAGCTTTCTTT	CASCGPNNEAFF
TRBV6-2/TRBV6-3	-	TRBD1	TRBJ2-7	TGTGCCAGCAGCGGACCGGGACAGGGGGTCTACGAGCAGTACTTC	CASSGPGQGVYEQYF
TRBV7-8	-	-	TRBJ2-5	TGTGCCAGCACACCCTACCAAGAGACCCAGTACTTC	CASTPYQETQYF
TRBV28	-	TRBD1	TRBJ2-7	TGTGCCAGCAGAACAGGGGCCGACTCCTACGAGCAGTACTTC	CASRTGADSYEQYF
TRBV7-3	-	TRBD1	TRBJ1-1	TGTGCCAGCAGCTACGACAGGGGAGAGACAGCTTTCTTT	CASSYDRGETAFF
TRBV25-1	-	-	TRBJ1-1	TGTGCCAGCAGAGAGGACACTGAAGCTTTCTTT	CASREDTEAFF
TRBV18	-	-	TRBJ1-3	TGTGCCAGCTCACCTGACCCTAGCTCTGGAAACACCATATATTTT	CASSPDPSSGNTIYF
TRBV9	-	TRBD1	TRBJ1-6	TGTGCCAGCAGCGTAGCTACAGGGGACAGTACTCATAATTCACCCCTCCACTTT	CASSVATGDSTHNSPLHF
TRBV4-3	few	TRBD2	TRBJ2-1	TGCGCCAGCAGCCCCAAGGGGGTAGCGGGAGGGCCCGATGAGCAGTTCTTC	CASSPKGVAGGPDEQFF
TRBV10-3	once	TRBD2	TRBJ2-1	TGTGCCATCACGGCGGCGGGAGGGCGGCATGAGCAGTTCTTC	CAITAAGGRHEQFF
TRBV5-7	-	-	TRBJ2-7	TGTGCCAGCAGCCTAACCTACGAGCAGTACTTC	CASSLTYEQYF
TRBV30	-	TRBD1	TRBJ1-1	TGTGCCTGGAGTGTACCTGGGACAGGGCGCACTGAAGCTTTCTTT	CAWSVPGTGRTEAFF
TRBV7-8	-	-	TRBJ1-4	TGTGCCAGCAGCTTAACCTCTCCGCGAAAACTGTTTTTT	CASSLTSPRKLFF
TRBV7-9	-	TRBD1	TRBJ1-1	TGTGCCAGCAGCCCAGGACAGGGAACCACTGAAGCTTTCTTT	CASSPGQGTTEAFF
TRBV5-1	-	-	TRBJ1-6	TGCGCCAGCAGCTTGATCGGGATTAATTCACCCCTCCACTTT	CASSLIGINSPLHF
TRBV15	-	-	TRBJ1-2	TGTGCCACCAGCAGGACCTTAATCGGGGGCTACACCTTC	CATSRTLIGGYTF
TRBV6-2/TRBV6-3	-	TRBD1	TRBJ1-1	TGTGCCAGCAGCCCCGGGACAGCCCTTGAAGCTTTCTTT	CASSPGTALEAFF
TRBV7-9	-	TRBD1	TRBJ2-5	TGTGCCAGCAGCTTAGCGCGATGGACAGGGGGCCTGTACCAAGAGACCCAGTACTTC	CASSLARWTGGLYQETQYF
TRBV18	-	-	TRBJ1-4	TGTGCCAGCTCGAGAGACAGCGGCGAAAAACTGTTTTTT	CASSRDSGEKLFF
TRBV4-2	-	TRBD1	TRBJ1-2	TGTGCCAGCAGCCGCGCAGCAGGACAGGACCTTAACTATGGCTACACCTTC	CASSRAAGQDLNYGYTF
TRBV2	-	TRBD1	TRBJ1-3	TGTGCCAGCAGTACCGTCCCGGGACAGGATCCCTACTCTGGAAACACCATATATTTT	CASSTVPGQDPYSGNTIYF
TRBV12-3/TRBV12-4	medium-sized	-	TRBJ2-5	TGTGCCAGCAGTTTAAAGGGGCGGGAGACCCAGTACTTC	CASSLKGRETQYF
TRBV2	-	-	TRBJ1-1	TGTGCCAGCAGTGAACTGGAGAACACTGAAGCTTTCTTT	CASSELENTEAFF
TRBV5-6	once	-	TRBJ1-5	TGTGCCAGCAGCTTGTGGGGGAATCAGCCCCAGCATTTT	CASSLWGNQPQHF
TRBV5-5	-	TRBD1	TRBJ1-4	TGTGCCAGCAGCTTACAGGGGAATCTTGAAAAACTGTTTTTT	CASSLQGNLEKLFF
TRBV10-1	-	TRBD1	TRBJ1-1	TGCGCCAGCAGTAGGACAGGCTTGACCACTGAAGCTTTCTTT	CASSRTGLTTEAFF
TRBV2	-	-	TRBJ1-2	TGTGCCAGCAGTGAATCTAGATATGGCTACACCTTC	CASSESRYGYTF